These 17 T cell receptor beta chains were sequenced from one sample in a study of cytomegalovirus exposure and HLA in healthy donors. 60 Vbeta and 13 Jbeta primers were used in PCR. The protocol was immunoSEQ multiplex PCR, while the TCRdb copy is restricted to in-frame clones and leaves out a portion. The sample includes roughly 200,000 clones, almost 85% of them seen just once. Sequenced sample: PBMCs. The receptors were sampled from a woman aged 50 to 60 in good health and CMV-seronegative.

The chain joins TRBV7-2 to TRBJ2-1; TRBD1 is a possible D gene (5 bases). V was pared by 4 bases and J by 4 bases, with 20 bases between. The CDR3 consists of 17 residues. Germline V CDR1 and CDR2: SGHTA, FQGNSA. The CDR3 DNA is TGTGCCAGCAGCTCCGCCCGGTGGGCAGGGATGTACAATGAGCAGTTCTTC. Amino acid sequence: CASSSARWAGMYNEQFF.

The rearrangement uses TRBV5-8 and TRBJ1-5, with D possibly matching TRBD1 (6 bases). Looked up from germline, CDR1 is SGHTS and CDR2 is YDEGEE. This CDR3 is built from 16 residues. Trimming stripped 5 bases from V and 0 bases from J, with 15 bases between. CDR3 region: CASSFGQRYSNQPQHF. CDR3 sequence (DNA): TGTGCCAGCAGTTTTGGACAGAGATATAGCAATCAGCCCCAGCATTTT. Looking up the rest from reference TRBV5-8 and TRBJ1-5 gives the full variable domain: EAGVTQSPTHLIKTRGQQATLRCSPISGHTSVYWYQQALGLGLQFLLWYDEGEERNRGNFPPRFSGRQFPNYSSELNVNALELEDSALYLCASSFGQRYSNQPQHFGDGTRLSIL.

This clone has more than one count but fewer than ten. The rearrangement joins TRBV5-8 to TRBJ2-1; the match to TRBD2 covers 11 bases. V shed 1 base and J 6 bases; nucleotides not matched to a gene: 9. Per the germline V gene, CDR1 is SGHTS and CDR2 is YDEGEE. This CDR3 has 17 residues. In nucleotides, the CDR3 is TGTGCCAGCAGCTTGTTCCTAGCGGGAGGACTAATCAATGAGCAGTTCTTC. As protein: CASSLFLAGGLINEQFF.

V usage is TRBV28 and J usage is TRBJ2-2; weak D call: TRBD1 (5 bases). Trimming removed 2 bases at V and 4 bases at J, with 11 bases between. There are 15 residues in the CDR3. Germline V gene data show CDR1 as MDHEN and CDR2 as SYDVKM. CDR3 amino acids: CASSLRGLVTGELFF. The CDR3 DNA reads TGTGCCAGCAGTTTAAGGGGTCTAGTCACCGGGGAGCTGTTTTTT.

J is TRBJ1-1 and V is TRBV29-1; no clear D. The germline gives CDR1 SQVTM, CDR2 ANQGSEA. This CDR3 spans 11 amino acids. Trimming removed 8 bases from V and 1 base from J, with 8 bases in between. The CDR3 region has the DNA TGCAGCCATGGAGCGAACACTGAAGCTTTCTTT. Protein product: CSHGANTEAFF.

The CDR3 coding sequence is TGTGCCAGCTCACCCCCAGGTATCCACCTCAAAAACATTCAGTACTTC. The encoded protein is CASSPPGIHLKNIQYF. The chain links TRBV18 to TRBJ2-4, with D unresolved. Germline CDR1 reads KGHSH; CDR2 reads LQKENI. The ends were cut back, 3 bases at V and 3 bases at J, with 15 bases in the middle. CDR3 size: 16 residues.

The genes are TRBV7-9 and TRBJ2-6; 14 bases line up with TRBD2. J lost 3 bases, V lost 3 bases, and 4 bases had no gene match. CDR1 and CDR2 (germline): SEHNR, FQNEAQ (reference sequence). This CDR3 has 18 residues. The CDR3 DNA reads as TGTGCCAGCAGCTTGGGACTAGCGGGAGTGGGTGGGGCCAACGTCCTGACTTTC. As protein: CASSLGLAGVGGANVLTF.

The chain is built from TRBV6-5 and TRBJ1-1; TRBD1 matches 8 bases. V lost 0 bases and J lost 1; bases outside the gene matches: 4. The CDR3 contains 16 residues. Germline CDR1 and CDR2: MNHEY and SVGAGI. CDR3 protein: CASSYSGTGGNTEAFF. The CDR3 bases are TGTGCCAGCAGTTACTCGGGTACAGGGGGGAACACTGAAGCTTTCTTT.

The CDR3: CASSLSWETFYGYTF. The CDR3 nucleotides are TGTGCCAGCAGCTTGTCTTGGGAGACTTTCTATGGCTACACCTTC. The chain is built from TRBV5-4 and TRBJ1-2; D ambiguous. The CDR3 is 15 residues long. From germline, CDR1 is SGHNT and CDR2 YYREEE (reference sequence). The V end was cut by 1 base, the J end by 4 bases, with 14 bases between.

This clone was found a few times. The J gene is TRBJ2-1, the V gene TRBV6-4; 13 bases are shared with TRBD2. The length of the CDR3 is 15 residues. With V trimmed by 5 bases and J by 10 bases, 8 bases remained unmatched. Germline CDR1 reads MRHNA; CDR2 reads SNTAGT. CDR3 bases: TGTGCCAGCAGTCAACTAGCGGGAGGGGTAAGCGAGCAGTTCTTC. Encoded protein: CASSQLAGGVSEQFF.

The chain couples TRBV6-6 to TRBJ2-3; no reliable D call. V lost 4 bases and J 0 bases, leaving 8 bases between the germline ends. The CDR3 contains 14 residues. Germline values: CDR1 MNHNY, CDR2 SVGAGI (reference sequence). DNA for the CDR3: TGTGCCAGCAGTTTGTCTTCTAGCACAGATACGCAGTATTTT. It yields the protein CASSLSSSTDTQYF.

The chain recombines TRBV27 with TRBJ1-1, with a tentative D call TRBD1 (5 bases). The CDR3 spans 13 residues. Germline loops: CDR1 MNHEY, CDR2 SMNVEV (reference sequence). V shed 5 bases and J shed 3 bases, with 10 bases lying between them. CDR3 residues: CASSPHRYTEAFF. The CDR3 DNA sequence: TGTGCCAGCAGTCCACACAGGTACACTGAAGCTTTCTTT.

The sample holds a few counts of this clone. Germline is not matched at one junction end, which may reflect a read error. The genes are TRBV7-9 and TRBJ2-7; 8 nucleotides match TRBD2. Germline V gene data show CDR1 as SEHNR and CDR2 as FQNEAQ (reference sequence). The CDR3 has 15 amino acids. CDR3 in amino acids: CSSGGASGSSYEQYF. CDR3 coding DNA: TGTTCCAGCGGCGGGGCTAGCGGGTCTTCCTACGAGCAGTACTTC.

The gene calls are TRBV28 and TRBJ2-7; 7 bases match TRBD1. This CDR3 has 14 amino acids. The germline gives CDR1 MDHEN, CDR2 SYDVKM. The ends lost 7 bases at V and 2 bases at J; junction bases unmatched: 8. For the CDR3, the DNA is TGTGCCAGCACCGACAGGGTACCACCCTACGAGCAGTACTTC. It is translated as CASTDRVPPYEQYF.

The count of this clone is one. The chain has TRBV28 and TRBJ2-4, with a tentative D call TRBD2 (5 bases). The CDR3 covers 14 residues. The germline V and J ends were trimmed by 2 bases and 5 bases, with 10 bases remaining between them. Germline V gene data show CDR1 as MDHEN and CDR2 as SYDVKM. CDR3 loop: CASSLDGVQNIQYF. In DNA, the CDR3 is TGTGCCAGCAGTTTAGACGGGGTCCAAAACATTCAGTACTTC.

This clone was seen a single time. CDR3 region: CASSLPGITNTGELFF. The CDR3 DNA reads TGTGCCAGCAGCTTGCCGGGAATAACCAACACCGGGGAGCTGTTTTTT. The gene calls are TRBV13 and TRBJ2-2, with D tentatively TRBD2 (5 bases). Germline V gene sequence: CDR1 PRHDT, CDR2 FYEKMQ (reference sequence). This CDR3 region has 16 residues. Trimming cost V 3 bases and J 2 bases, with 13 bases left between them.

The chain couples TRBV5-5 to TRBJ1-2; 9 bases are shared with TRBD1. In germline, CDR1 is SGHKS, CDR2 YYEKEE (reference sequence). Losses at the gene ends were 5 bases for V and 4 bases for J; bases not matched to a gene: 9. The CDR3 spans 15 residues. CDR3 loop: CASRNDGQGSYGYTF. The CDR3 region has the DNA TGTGCCAGCAGAAATGATGGACAGGGGTCCTATGGCTACACCTTC.